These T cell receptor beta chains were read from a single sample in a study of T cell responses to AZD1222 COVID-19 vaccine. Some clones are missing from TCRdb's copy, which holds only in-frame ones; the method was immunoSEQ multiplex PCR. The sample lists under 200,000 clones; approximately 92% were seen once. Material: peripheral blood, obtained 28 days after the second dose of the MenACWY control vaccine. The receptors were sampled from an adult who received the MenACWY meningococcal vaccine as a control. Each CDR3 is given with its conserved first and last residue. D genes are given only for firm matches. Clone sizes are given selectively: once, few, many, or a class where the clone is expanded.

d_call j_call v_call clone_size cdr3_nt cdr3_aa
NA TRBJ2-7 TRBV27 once TGTGCCAGCAGTATATCCCCCCGTAGAACCTACCGTAACGAGCAGTACTTC CASSISPRRTYRNEQYF
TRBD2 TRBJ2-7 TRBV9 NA TGTGCCAGCAGCGTCGGGACTAGATCGGGAGAGCAGTACTTC CASSVGTRSGEQYF
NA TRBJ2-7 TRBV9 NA TGTGCCAGCAGCGTAGGGGTCAATTCCTACGAGCAGTACTTC CASSVGVNSYEQYF
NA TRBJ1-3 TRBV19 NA TGTGCCAGTAGTATAAATCTGGGAAACACCATATATTTT CASSINLGNTIYF
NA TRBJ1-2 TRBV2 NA TGTGCCAGCAGTGAATACCTCACCTATGGCTACACCTTC CASSEYLTYGYTF
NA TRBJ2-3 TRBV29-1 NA TGCAGCTGGCGGCACGGATACACAGATACGCAGTATTTT CSWRHGYTDTQYF
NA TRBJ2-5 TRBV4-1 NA TGCGCCAGCAGCCAAGCACAAATCGGAGAGACCCAGTACTTC CASSQAQIGETQYF
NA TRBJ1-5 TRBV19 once TGTGCCAGTAGTCCACAGTATAGCAATCAGCCCCAGCATTTT CASSPQYSNQPQHF
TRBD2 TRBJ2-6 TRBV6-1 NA TGTGCCAGCAGTGTTGGGCTAGCGGGAGGCCTTGGGTCTGGGGCCAACGTCCTGACTTTC CASSVGLAGGLGSGANVLTF
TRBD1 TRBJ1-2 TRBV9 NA TGTGCCAGCAGCGTAGCTCCAGGGGGGCCCGAAAGGGGCTACACCTTC CASSVAPGGPERGYTF
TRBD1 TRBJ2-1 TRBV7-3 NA TGTGCCAGCAGCCAGCCGGGGACAGGTAACCACAATGAGCAGTTCTTC CASSQPGTGNHNEQFF